What follows is one T cell receptor beta chain and its context. This sample was included in a study of cytomegalovirus exposure and HLA in healthy donors. Donors consisted of healthy bone marrow donors. The PCR employed 60 Vbeta primers together with 13 Jbeta primers. Assay: immunoSEQ multiplex PCR; the TCRdb copy retains only in-frame clones and omits some. The data contain some 150,000 clones, about four fifths of them singletons. Unmatched junction bases numbered 7, after V lost 0 bases and J lost 4 bases. The CDR3 extends over 16 amino acids. The germline V gene encodes CDR1 SGDLS and CDR2 YYNGEE. Material: PBMCs. This receptor was taken from a male donor in good health and CMV-seronegative. The chain links TRBV9 to TRBJ2-5; 9 bases map to TRBD2. This CDR3 is CASSVGASGNGETQYF. The CDR3 bases are TGTGCCAGCAGCGTAGGGGCTAGCGGGAACGGAGAGACCCAGTACTTC.